This T cell receptor (beta chain) was captured by sequencing in a study of response to subunit inactivated influenza vaccine. TCRdb reprocessed the RT-PCR reads via MiXCR and lists one record per CDR3 protein. Here the sample spans fewer than 600,000 distinct CDR3 sequences, under 8.5% being singletons. The V gene's germline CDR1 is LGHDT and CDR2 YNNKEL (reference sequence). V trimming: 9 bases; J trimming: 2 bases; junction bases outside the gene matches: 6. CDR3 size: 14 residues. Remarks on this clonotype: The antigen is not known.

General observations from the study: Every seasonal influenza vaccination brings in few new T cells, the authors suggested.

Specimen: PBMCs from blood, collected approximately 25 months after vaccination. The TCR sequence derives from a man aged 50-75 years who received an inactivated influenza vaccine. The chain couples TRBV3-1 to TRBJ2-1, with TRBD2 identical over 8 bases. The CDR3 loop reads CASGGAGAYNEQFF. CDR3 coding DNA: TGTGCCAGTGGGGGAGCGGGGGCCTACAATGAGCAGTTCTTC.